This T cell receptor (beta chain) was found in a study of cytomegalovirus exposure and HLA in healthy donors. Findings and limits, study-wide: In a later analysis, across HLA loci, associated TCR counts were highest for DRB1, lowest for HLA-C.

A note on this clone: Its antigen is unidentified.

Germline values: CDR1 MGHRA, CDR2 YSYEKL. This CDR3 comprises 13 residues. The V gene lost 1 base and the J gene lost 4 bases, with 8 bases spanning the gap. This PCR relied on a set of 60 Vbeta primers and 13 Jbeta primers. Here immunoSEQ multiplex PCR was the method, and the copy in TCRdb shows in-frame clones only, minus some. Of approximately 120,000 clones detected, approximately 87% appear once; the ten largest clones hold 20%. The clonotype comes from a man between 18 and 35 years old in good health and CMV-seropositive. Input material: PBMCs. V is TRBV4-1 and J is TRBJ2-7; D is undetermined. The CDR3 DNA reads TGCGCCAGCAGCCAAGCGCAGGAATACGAGCAGTACTTC. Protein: CASSQAQEYEQYF.